This T cell receptor beta chain was profiled in a study of T cells in Graves' hyperthyroidism and ophthalmopathy. Remarks on this clonotype: Its specificity is not known.

Ophthalmopathy patients showed a Clinical Activity Score of at least 3, NOSPECS grade of at least 4 and duration under 3 months. This sample holds PBMCs from less than 13 ml fresh peripheral blood. Amplification of TCR beta CDR3 regions used RNA as the template. TCR CDR3 underwent first-round RT-PCR with the HTBI primer set. TCRdb reprocessed the multiplex PCR reads via MiXCR and lists one record per CDR3 protein. This sample has 450,000 to 500,000 distinct CDR3 sequences, with around a fifth found just once. The study's findings and limits: Most thyroid-expanded clonotypes above 0.001 were also found in blood.

The clonotype originates from a woman aged 65 to 85 with Graves' ophthalmopathy. The sample comprised blood.

The CDR3 region has the DNA TGCAGTGCTGCCCAAGGTGGCAGTGAAGCTTTCTTT. This codes for CSAAQGGSEAFF. This sequence joins TRBV20-1 and TRBJ1-1; D unclear. This CDR3 comprises 12 residues. V was cut by 5 bases and J by 7 bases, with 14 bases left in between. The germline gives CDR1 DFQATT, CDR2 SNEGSKA (reference sequence).